Each of the 27 T cell receptor beta chains below was sequenced from the same sample in a study of persistence of HIV-infected CD4 T cells. Overlapping HIV-1 Gag 15-mer peptides at 0.8 to 1 ug per peptide per mL were used. Sorting selected CD4+ T cells upregulating both CD40 ligand and CD69. These receptors' antigens are unknown. The immunoSEQ assay was version 4, run in survey mode. The data were produced by immunoSEQ multiplex PCR, yet TCRdb's version contains in-frame clones alone and is incomplete. This sample has about 32,000 clones; 70% occur once, and the top ten carry 1.4%. The sample consisted of CD4+ T cells sorted from PBMCs after approximately 20-hour stimulation, taken from a patient who received antiretroviral therapy. Receptors originate from an adult man with HIV who was CMV-seropositive.

V gene TRBV5-6 combines with J gene TRBJ2-7; D might be TRBD2 (6 bases). The V end lost 4 bases, the J end lost 0 bases, and 17 bases lay between the germline ends. The V gene's germline CDR1 is SGHDT and CDR2 YYEEEE. This CDR3 has 16 amino acids. In DNA form, the CDR3 reads TGTGCCAGCAGCCTGGGACTGGGAGGTCGCTCCTACGAGCAGTACTTC. Amino acid sequence: CASSLGLGGRSYEQYF. Filled out from reference TRBV5-6 and TRBJ2-7, the complete variable domain reads DAGVTQSPTHLIKTRGQQVTLRCSPKSGHDTVSWYQQALGQGPQFIFQYYEEEERQRGNFPDRFSGHQFPNYSSELNVNALLLGDSALYLCASSLGLGGRSYEQYFGPGTRLTVT.

The chain carries TRBV18 and TRBJ2-2; TRBD1 matches 7 bases. The CDR3 totals 16 residues. Per germline, CDR1 KGHSH and CDR2 LQKENI. The junction had 11 bases not matched to a gene; V was cut back by 6 bases and J by 4 bases. CDR3 protein: CASSLLGQSRTGELFF. CDR3 nucleotides: TGTGCCAGCTCCCTCCTGGGACAGAGTCGCACCGGGGAGCTGTTTTTT. Drawing the rest from reference TRBV18 and TRBJ2-2, the complete variable domain is NAGVMQNPRHLVRRRGQEARLRCSPMKGHSHVYWYRQLPEEGLKFMVYLQKENIIDESGMPKERFSAEFPKEGPSILRIQQVVRGDSAAYFCASSLLGQSRTGELFFGEGSRLTVL.

V gene TRBV3-1 (or the pseudogene TRBV3-2) combines with J gene TRBJ2-1, with TRBD2 matching over 8 bases. Germline loops: CDR1 LGHDT, CDR2 YNNKEL (reference sequence). V trimming: 0 bases; J trimming: 3 bases; junction bases outside the gene matches: 4. The CDR3 runs 16 residues. CDR3 in DNA: TGTGCCAGCAGCCAAGATTTCGGGGGGGACTACAATGAGCAGTTCTTC. Its translation is CASSQDFGGDYNEQFF.

The chain carries TRBV27 and TRBJ2-7, with D perhaps matching TRBD1 (5 bases). Germline V gives CDR1 MNHEY, CDR2 SMNVEV (reference sequence). The germline V and J ends were trimmed by 6 bases and 1 base, with 10 bases remaining between them. The CDR3 has 13 amino acids. The CDR3, as DNA: TGTGCCAGCAGCCGCCGACAGTCCTACGAGCAGTACTTC. Protein sequence: CASSRRQSYEQYF.

The sample holds one count of this clone. The chain is built from TRBV29-1 and TRBJ1-4, with a possible D match to TRBD1 (5 bases). V dropped 4 bases and J dropped 5 bases, with 14 bases sitting between them. Germline assignment: CDR1 SQVTM and CDR2 ANQGSEA. The CDR3 contains 14 residues. The CDR3 protein is CSVGVGAGNEKLFF. The CDR3 DNA reads TGCAGCGTTGGGGTTGGGGCAGGGAATGAAAAACTGTTTTTT. Together with reference TRBV29-1 and TRBJ1-4, the CDR3 gives the full variable domain: SAVISQKPSRDICQRGTSLTIQCQVDSQVTMMFWYRQQPGQSLTLIATANQGSEATYESGFVIDKFPISRPNLTFSTLTVSNMSPEDSSIYLCSVGVGAGNEKLFFGSGTQLSVL.

J is TRBJ1-1 and V is TRBV19, with TRBD1 matching 7 bases. CDR3 length: 15 residues. Per the germline V gene, CDR1 is LNHDA and CDR2 is SQIVND (reference sequence). V was pared by 6 bases and J by 4 bases, with 11 bases of the junction left unmatched. The CDR3 bases are TGTGCCAGTAGCACCCAGGGGGGGAAGAGCACTGAAGCTTTCTTT. Its protein is CASSTQGGKSTEAFF.

The chain carries TRBV2 and TRBJ2-2; D is uncertain. Per germline, CDR1 SNHLY and CDR2 FYNNEI. Trimming pared 8 bases from V and 2 bases from J, leaving 12 bases between. The CDR3 length is 14 residues. CDR3 sequence reads: CASHPDRNTGELFF. The CDR3, as DNA: TGTGCCAGCCACCCTGATAGAAACACCGGGGAGCTGTTTTTT.

CDR3 residues: CASSWGQGAYGYTF. Written as DNA, the CDR3 is TGTGCCAGCAGTTGGGGACAGGGTGCCTATGGCTACACCTTC. The V and J genes are TRBV28 and TRBJ1-2; 9 bases map to TRBD1. J was trimmed by 4 bases and V by 4 bases; bases with no gene match: 4. The CDR3 runs to 14 residues. CDR1 is MDHEN, CDR2 SYDVKM, per germline.

V and J are TRBV5-4 and TRBJ2-2; a weak D match, TRBD1 (6 bases). Germline V gene data show CDR1 as SGHNT and CDR2 as YYREEE (reference sequence). With 4 bases removed from V and 0 bases from J, the gap between germline ends came to 10 bases. There are 15 residues in the CDR3. DNA for the CDR3: TGTGCCAGCAGCCCCGGGACAACGAACACCGGGGAGCTGTTTTTT. Translating it yields CASSPGTTNTGELFF. The full variable domain, its missing parts supplied by reference TRBV5-4 and TRBJ2-2, is ETGVTQSPTHLIKTRGQQVTLRCSSQSGHNTVSWYQQALGQGPQFIFQYYREEENGRGNFPPRFSGLQFPNYSSELNVNALELDDSALYLCASSPGTTNTGELFFGEGSRLTVL.

The chain carries TRBV18 and TRBJ2-1, with 7 bases fitting TRBD1. From germline, CDR1 is KGHSH and CDR2 LQKENI. The CDR3 sequence is 15 residues long. The junction had 5 bases not matched to a gene; V was cut back by 4 bases and J by 2 bases. The CDR3 sequence is CASSLSTGTYNEQFF. CDR3 bases: TGTGCCAGCTCACTATCGACAGGGACCTACAATGAGCAGTTCTTC.

V usage is TRBV6-5 and J usage is TRBJ2-1; D not certain. From germline, CDR1 is MNHEY and CDR2 SVGAGI. V was pared by 2 bases and J by 5 bases, with 16 bases between. This CDR3 is 16 amino acids long. The chain's CDR3 is CASSYKPPSKNNEQFF. The CDR3 DNA reads TGTGCCAGCAGTTACAAACCCCCTTCAAAGAACAATGAGCAGTTCTTC.

This clone was seen a handful of times. This chain connects TRBV5-1 to TRBJ1-1; D is unclear. This CDR3 is built from 14 residues. CDR1 is SGHRS and CDR2 is YFSETQ in the germline V gene. V gave up 0 bases and J gave up 4 bases, with 10 bases separating them. DNA for the CDR3: TGCGCCAGCAGCTTGGCGTATAGTTCCACTGAAGCTTTCTTT. Encoded protein: CASSLAYSSTEAFF.

The chain uses TRBV5-1 and TRBJ2-7; 8 bases agree with TRBD1. The CDR3 loop spans 15 amino acids. The germline gives CDR1 SGHRS, CDR2 YFSETQ. J lost 5 bases, V lost 4 bases, and 11 bases had no gene match. CDR3 nucleotide sequence: TGCGCCAGCAGCCCATACCCGGACAGGGCGGACGAGCAGTACTTC. Translation: CASSPYPDRADEQYF. The full variable domain, in which reference TRBV5-1 and TRBJ2-7 provide the parts outside the CDR3, is KAGVTQTPRYLIKTRGQQVTLSCSPISGHRSVSWYQQTPGQGLQFLFEYFSETQRNKGNFPGRFSGRQFSNSRSEMNVSTLELGDSALYLCASSPYPDRADEQYFGPGTRLTVT.

The chain is built from TRBV29-1 and TRBJ2-3, with a tentative D call TRBD2 (6 bases). CDR3 length: 12 residues. The V gene lost 4 bases and the J gene lost 1 base, with 6 bases spanning the gap. Per germline, CDR1 SQVTM and CDR2 ANQGSEA. This CDR3 reads CSVGRGTDTQYF. The CDR3 DNA reads TGCAGCGTTGGGAGGGGCACAGATACGCAGTATTTT.

The chain has TRBV27 and TRBJ2-6, with a possible D match to TRBD2 (6 bases). This CDR3 spans 20 amino acids. In germline, CDR1 is MNHEY, CDR2 SMNVEV (reference sequence). The germline V and J ends were trimmed by 7 bases and 1 base, with 26 bases remaining between them. In DNA form, the CDR3 reads TGTGCCAGCACATTCCTCAGGTCGGGGAGGAAAGAATCTGGGGCCAACGTCCTGACTTTC. Translated: CASTFLRSGRKESGANVLTF.

This chain joins TRBV21-1 and TRBJ1-6. TRBV21-1 is deemed a pseudogene. The CDR3 sequence is 16 residues long. The CDR3 bases are TGTGCCAGCAGCAAAGGGACCCTGGAGAGTAGTTCACCCCTCCACTTT. Protein sequence: CASSKGTLESSSPLHF.

The V gene is TRBV7-5, the J gene TRBJ1-5. TRBV7-5 is flagged as a pseudogene. CDR3 size: 15 residues. In DNA, the CDR3 is TGTGCCAGAAGCTTCAACGGGGGAGAGGGTCAGCCCCAGCATTTT. It codes for CARSFNGGEGQPQHF.

V and J are TRBV2 and TRBJ1-1; D remains ambiguous. The CDR3 runs 13 residues. CDR1 SNHLY and CDR2 FYNNEI come from the germline V gene. V lost 1 base and J 6 bases, leaving 9 bases between the germline ends. CDR3 sequence reads: CASSEGLRAEAFF. The CDR3 DNA reads TGTGCCAGCAGTGAAGGGCTCCGAGCTGAAGCTTTCTTT.

The sample holds a few counts of this clone. The chain uses TRBV6-5 and TRBJ2-1, with 7 bases identical to TRBD1. Germline trimming cut 2 bases from V and 5 bases from J; bases unmatched to any gene: 9. The CDR3 has 16 amino acids. The germline V gene encodes CDR1 MNHEY and CDR2 SVGAGI. CDR3 loop: CASSYTSAGGDNEQFF. CDR3 nucleotides: TGTGCCAGCAGTTACACCTCGGCAGGGGGAGACAATGAGCAGTTCTTC.

V usage is TRBV7-9 and J usage is TRBJ1-2; tentative D call: TRBD1 (6 bases). From germline, CDR1 is SEHNR and CDR2 FQNEAQ (reference sequence). The CDR3 is 13 amino acids. V lost 5 bases and J 4 bases, leaving 11 bases between the germline ends. DNA of the CDR3: TGTGCCAGCAGCATGATGGGGGCCTATGGCTACACCTTC. Amino acid sequence: CASSMMGAYGYTF.

V usage is TRBV6-5 and J usage is TRBJ1-1; 9 bases map to TRBD1. Germline trimming cut 5 bases from V and 5 bases from J; bases unmatched to any gene: 9. Germline CDR1 MNHEY, CDR2 SVGAGI. This CDR3 has 15 residues. The CDR3 region is CASSPPTGGRTEAFF. The CDR3 DNA reads as TGTGCCAGCAGTCCACCGACAGGGGGGAGGACTGAAGCTTTCTTT.

This clone was counted only a few times. V gene TRBV6-1 combines with J gene TRBJ2-2; a weak D match, TRBD1 (5 bases). CDR1 is MNHNS, CDR2 SASEGT, per germline. There are 16 residues in the CDR3. V shed 4 bases and J shed 0 bases, with 12 bases lying between them. This chain's CDR3 is CASSGQRAANTGELFF. The CDR3 nucleotides are TGTGCCAGCAGTGGACAGCGAGCCGCGAACACCGGGGAGCTGTTTTTT.

The chain couples TRBV20-1 to TRBJ1-3; the D is unclear. Germline assignment: CDR1 DFQATT and CDR2 SNEGSKA (reference sequence). Trimming took off 6 bases at V and 1 base at J, with 4 bases between the two ends. This CDR3 contains 11 residues. CDR3 protein: CSATSGNTIYF. CDR3 nucleotide sequence: TGCAGTGCCACTTCTGGAAACACCATATATTTT.

In this sample, this clone turned up once. The rearrangement links TRBV29-1 to TRBJ1-6; D gene ambiguous. The CDR3 contains 13 residues. V lost 8 bases, J lost 10 bases, and 18 bases lay in between. Germline V gene data show CDR1 as SQVTM and CDR2 as ANQGSEA. Here the CDR3 reads CSPARQFKSPLHF. The DNA of the CDR3 is TGCAGCCCAGCCCGCCAGTTTAAATCACCCCTCCACTTT.

The table lists this clone with a count of one. CDR3 in DNA: TGTGCCACCAGCAGAGAAGGGTTTAAGAAAGATACGCAGTATTTT. This sequence encodes CATSREGFKKDTQYF. V gene TRBV15 combines with J gene TRBJ2-3; D not resolved. The CDR3 loop spans 15 amino acids. Trimming pared 0 bases from V and 5 bases from J, leaving 12 bases between. Germline assignment: CDR1 LNHNV and CDR2 YYDKDF (reference sequence).

The J gene is TRBJ1-6, the V gene TRBV21-1. TRBV21-1 is flagged as a pseudogene. The CDR3 has 15 amino acids. CDR3 in amino acids: CASSKETENNSPLHF. For the CDR3, the DNA is TGTGCCAGCAGCAAAGAAACGGAAAATAATTCACCCCTCCACTTT.

The V call is TRBV19, the J call TRBJ2-1; no definite D call. V was shortened by 6 bases and J by 4 bases, with 10 bases between the two germline ends. Germline-derived CDR1 and CDR2 are LNHDA and SQIVND (reference sequence). This CDR3 region has 13 residues. In nucleotides, the CDR3 is TGTGCCAGTAGAGGGCAGATATACAATGAGCAGTTCTTC. Translating gives CASRGQIYNEQFF.